This passage covers 15 T cell receptor beta chains from one sample sequenced in a study of cytomegalovirus exposure and HLA in healthy donors. Sequencing used immunoSEQ multiplex PCR; TCRdb keeps in-frame clones, though not all of them. The sample has over 200,000 clones; roughly 91% are singletons. The material sequenced was PBMCs. The receptors here all came from a woman between 25 and 40 years old in good health and CMV-seronegative.

This clone showed up just once. The rearrangement links TRBV21-1 to TRBJ2-7; TRBD2 reflects the table's D call only, with no check against the DNA. TRBV21-1 is a documented pseudogene. The CDR3 contains 16 residues. CDR3 protein: CASSKGRLAGSYEQYF. CDR3 bases: TGTGCCAGCAGCAAAGGGCGGCTAGCGGGAAGTTACGAGCAGTACTTC.

This chain connects TRBV4-2 to TRBJ2-7; the match to TRBD2 covers 9 bases. This CDR3 is built from 15 residues. After removal of 1 base from V and 2 bases from J, the junction contained 3 bases not matched to a gene. Germline CDR1 reads LGHNA; CDR2 reads YNFKEQ. Here the CDR3 DNA reads TGTGCCAGCAGCCAAGTGACTAGCGGAACCTACGAGCAGTACTTC. Its translation is CASSQVTSGTYEQYF.

This chain joins TRBV6-4 and TRBJ1-4; 7 nucleotides align to TRBD1. CDR1 and CDR2 from the germline V gene are MRHNA and SNTAGT. The length of the CDR3 is 16 residues. V lost 5 bases and J lost 4; bases outside the gene matches: 10. The CDR3 region is CASSYGQVGVNEKLFF. The CDR3 DNA follows: TGTGCCAGCAGTTACGGACAGGTAGGGGTTAATGAAAAACTGTTTTTT.

This clone was recorded once. The chain links TRBV2 to TRBJ1-1; D gene uncertain. Trimming left V 7 bases short and J 4 bases short, with 16 bases between. This CDR3 comprises 14 residues. Germline V gives CDR1 SNHLY, CDR2 FYNNEI. CDR3 in DNA: TGTGCCAGCATGAGGACGGTGGAAGGCACTGAAGCTTTCTTT. It encodes CASMRTVEGTEAFF.

V gene TRBV7-9 combines with J gene TRBJ2-7; D is unclear. This CDR3 contains 14 residues. CDR1 and CDR2 from the germline V gene are SEHNR and FQNEAQ (reference sequence). The V end lost 4 bases, the J end lost 0 bases, and 10 bases lay between the germline ends. CDR3 sequence reads: CASSSVSLSYEQYF. The CDR3 bases are TGTGCCAGCAGCTCGGTGAGCCTCTCCTACGAGCAGTACTTC.

This sequence joins TRBV4-2 and TRBJ2-1, with 9 nucleotides matching TRBD2. V shed 5 bases, J shed 8 bases, and the junction held 16 bases outside the gene matches. Germline CDR1 and CDR2: LGHNA and YNFKEQ. CDR3 length: 17 amino acids. The CDR3 here is CASSVVVGLAPVDEQFF. CDR3 coding DNA: TGTGCCAGCAGCGTAGTCGTCGGACTAGCGCCGGTCGATGAGCAGTTCTTC.

The rearrangement uses TRBV29-1 and TRBJ2-3, with TRBD1 matching 7 bases. The CDR3 length is 15 residues. The J segment lost 2 bases and the V segment lost 3 bases, leaving 8 bases of the junction unmatched. From germline, CDR1 is SQVTM and CDR2 ANQGSEA. The CDR3 DNA follows: TGCAGCGTTGATGGGGACAGAGTTCTCACAGATACGCAGTATTTT. As protein: CSVDGDRVLTDTQYF.

The J gene is TRBJ2-7, the V gene TRBV4-3; tentative D call: TRBD2 (7 bases). The ends were cut back, 0 bases at V and 0 bases at J, with 9 bases in the middle. CDR3 length: 15 amino acids. Per the germline V gene, CDR1 is LGHNA and CDR2 is YSLEER. CDR3 nucleotide sequence: TGCGCCAGCAGCCAAGACGGGGGGCCCTCCTACGAGCAGTACTTC. It codes for CASSQDGGPSYEQYF.

This clone is a singleton in its sample. The chain employs TRBV7-2 and TRBJ2-7, with TRBD2 identical over 9 bases. Germline V gene data show CDR1 as SGHTA and CDR2 as FQGNSA. J lost 3 bases, V lost 2 bases, and 5 bases had no gene match. The CDR3 is made up of 15 amino acids. The CDR3 region has the DNA TGTGCCAGCAGCTTAAGACTAGCGGAGGACTACGAGCAGTACTTC. It encodes CASSLRLAEDYEQYF.

This chain joins TRBV9 and TRBJ2-7; 7 bases fit TRBD1. Per germline, CDR1 SGDLS and CDR2 YYNGEE. The CDR3 contains 14 residues. Losses at the gene ends were 3 bases for V and 5 bases for J; bases not matched to a gene: 8. CDR3 sequence reads: CASSERGLRDEQYF. The CDR3 DNA follows: TGTGCCAGCAGCGAAAGGGGGCTTCGGGACGAGCAGTACTTC. Full variable domain (remainder filled in from reference TRBV9 and TRBJ2-7): DSGVTQTPKHLITATGQRVTLRCSPRSGDLSVYWYQQSLDQGLQFLIQYYNGEERAKGNILERFSAQQFPDLHSELNLSSLELGDSALYFCASSERGLRDEQYFGPGTRLTVT.

The J gene is TRBJ2-1, the V gene TRBV28; TRBD1 aligns across 11 bases. Germline values: CDR1 MDHEN, CDR2 SYDVKM. V was pared by 7 bases and J by 6 bases, with 8 bases of the junction left unmatched. The CDR3 consists of 15 residues. CDR3 DNA sequence: TGTGCCAGCAACTCCGGGACAGGGGGTTTCAATGAGCAGTTCTTC. Translation gives CASNSGTGGFNEQFF.

This chain links TRBV7-2 with TRBJ1-1, with D unclear. Per the germline V gene, CDR1 is SGHTA and CDR2 is FQGNSA. V was pared by 8 bases and J by 4 bases, with 14 bases between. The CDR3 is made up of 13 amino acids. For the CDR3, the DNA is TGTGCCAGCGGTGAAGTCTATACCACTGAAGCTTTCTTT. Its protein product is CASGEVYTTEAFF.

The chain carries TRBV7-2 and TRBJ2-7, with TRBD2 matching over 7 bases. The germline V gene has CDR1 SGHTA and CDR2 FQGNSA. The CDR3 runs to 13 residues. Unmatched junction bases numbered 6, after V lost 5 bases and J lost 5 bases. This chain's CDR3 is CASSVRRENEQYF. Written as DNA, the CDR3 is TGTGCCAGCAGCGTCAGGCGGGAGAACGAGCAGTACTTC.

The chain uses TRBV4-3 and TRBJ2-7; D unresolved. CDR1 LGHNA and CDR2 YSLEER come from the germline V gene. This CDR3 region has 13 residues. Trimming removed 1 base from V and 1 base from J, with 5 bases in between. The CDR3, as DNA: TGCGCCAGCAGCCAAGGAATGTCCTACGAGCAGTACTTC. This gives the protein CASSQGMSYEQYF.

The sample holds one count of this clone. The chain's CDR3 is CASSLGPTGGNEQFF. CDR3 sequence (DNA): TGTGCCAGCAGTTTAGGTCCGACAGGGGGCAATGAGCAGTTCTTC. The V call is TRBV28, the J call TRBJ2-1; the match to TRBD1 covers 9 bases. V gave up 2 bases and J gave up 6 bases; unmatched junction bases: 5. Germline CDR1 and CDR2: MDHEN and SYDVKM. The CDR3 runs 15 residues.